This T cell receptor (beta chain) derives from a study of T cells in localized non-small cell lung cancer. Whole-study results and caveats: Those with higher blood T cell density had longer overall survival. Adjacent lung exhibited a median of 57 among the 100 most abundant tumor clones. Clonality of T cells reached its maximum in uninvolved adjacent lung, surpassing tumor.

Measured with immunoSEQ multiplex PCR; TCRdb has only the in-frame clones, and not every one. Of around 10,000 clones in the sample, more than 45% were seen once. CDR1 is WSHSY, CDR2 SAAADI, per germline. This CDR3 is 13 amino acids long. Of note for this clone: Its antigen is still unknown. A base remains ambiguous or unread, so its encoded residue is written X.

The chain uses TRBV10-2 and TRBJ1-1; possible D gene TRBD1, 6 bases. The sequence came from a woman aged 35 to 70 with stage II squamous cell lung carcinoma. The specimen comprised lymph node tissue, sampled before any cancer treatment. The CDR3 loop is CXRGSQMRTEAFF. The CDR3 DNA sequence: TGCGYCAGGGGAAGTCAGATGCGGACTGAAGCTTTCTTT.